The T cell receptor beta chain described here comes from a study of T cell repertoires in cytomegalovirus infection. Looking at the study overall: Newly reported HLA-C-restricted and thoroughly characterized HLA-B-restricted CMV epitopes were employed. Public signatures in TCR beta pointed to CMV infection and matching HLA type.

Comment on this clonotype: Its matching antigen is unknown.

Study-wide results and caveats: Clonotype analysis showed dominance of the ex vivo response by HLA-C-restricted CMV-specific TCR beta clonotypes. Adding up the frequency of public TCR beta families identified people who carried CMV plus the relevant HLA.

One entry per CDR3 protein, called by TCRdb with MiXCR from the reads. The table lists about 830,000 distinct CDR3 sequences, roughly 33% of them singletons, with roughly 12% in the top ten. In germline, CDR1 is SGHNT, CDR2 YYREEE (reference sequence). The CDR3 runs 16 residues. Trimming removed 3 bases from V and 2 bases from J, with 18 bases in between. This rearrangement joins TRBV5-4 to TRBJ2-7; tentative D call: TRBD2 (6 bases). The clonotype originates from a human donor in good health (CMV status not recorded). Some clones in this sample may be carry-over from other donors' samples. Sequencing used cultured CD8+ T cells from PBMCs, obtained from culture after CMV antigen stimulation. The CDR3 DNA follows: TGTGCCAGCAGCTACCGGTCCGGGGGAACGACCTACGAGCAGTACTTC. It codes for CASSYRSGGTTYEQYF. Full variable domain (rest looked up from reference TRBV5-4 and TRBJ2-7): ETGVTQSPTHLIKTRGQQVTLRCSSQSGHNTVSWYQQALGQGPQFIFQYYREEENGRGNFPPRFSGLQFPNYSSELNVNALELDDSALYLCASSYRSGGTTYEQYFGPGTRLTVT.